This passage covers 9 T cell receptor beta chains from one sample sequenced in a study of immune cell composition in non-small cell lung cancer. Repertoires were generated with immunoSEQ multiplex PCR, while TCRdb's copy carries only in-frame clones and drops some. Counted here are roughly 4,200 clones, approximately 69% occurring once; the ten biggest clones make up 25% to 30%. The sequencing input was lung tumor tissue. Source of these receptors: a human donor with non-small cell lung cancer.

The chain links TRBV18 to TRBJ2-7, with 7 bases identical to TRBD1. CDR1 and CDR2 from the germline V gene are KGHSH and LQKENI. The CDR3 consists of 17 residues. V lost 6 bases, J lost 0 bases, and 14 bases stayed unmatched. The CDR3 bases are TGTGCCAGCTCCCTAGACGGCCCGGGACAGCACTCCTACGAGCAGTACTTC. Protein product: CASSLDGPGQHSYEQYF. Using reference TRBV18 and TRBJ2-7 for the parts outside the CDR3, the full variable domain is NAGVMQNPRHLVRRRGQEARLRCSPMKGHSHVYWYRQLPEEGLKFMVYLQKENIIDESGMPKERFSAEFPKEGPSILRIQQVVRGDSAAYFCASSLDGPGQHSYEQYFGPGTRLTVT.

This clone was found once. This chain joins TRBV29-1 and TRBJ2-4; D is perhaps TRBD1 (5 bases). CDR3 length: 11 amino acids. Germline V lookup: CDR1 SQVTM, CDR2 ANQGSEA. With 7 bases removed from V and 7 bases from J, the gap between germline ends came to 11 bases. The CDR3 protein is CSGQSGNIQYF. The DNA of the CDR3 is TGCAGCGGGCAATCAGGGAACATTCAGTACTTC.

The sample holds a few counts of this clone. The J gene is TRBJ2-7, the V gene TRBV27, with TRBD2 matching 10 bases. Unmatched junction bases numbered 3, after V lost 4 bases and J lost 0 bases. This CDR3 region has 15 residues. Germline V gene data show CDR1 as MNHEY and CDR2 as SMNVEV (reference sequence). The DNA of the CDR3 is TGTGCCAGCAGTTGGACTAGCGGAACCTCCTACGAGCAGTACTTC. This sequence encodes CASSWTSGTSYEQYF.

The chain employs TRBV5-4 and TRBJ1-3; D gene unclear. The CDR3 is 18 residues long. V lost 6 bases, J lost 0 bases, and 22 bases lay in between. CDR1 is SGHNT and CDR2 is YYREEE in the germline V gene (reference sequence). Written as DNA, the CDR3 is TGTGCCAGCAAATTGGGTGGCGGAAGCTTCTTCTCTGGAAACACCATATATTTT. This encodes CASKLGGGSFFSGNTIYF. Full variable domain (rest looked up from reference TRBV5-4 and TRBJ1-3): ETGVTQSPTHLIKTRGQQVTLRCSSQSGHNTVSWYQQALGQGPQFIFQYYREEENGRGNFPPRFSGLQFPNYSSELNVNALELDDSALYLCASKLGGGSFFSGNTIYFGEGSWLTVV.

The chain combines TRBV5-1 with TRBJ2-1, with 9 bases matching TRBD1. Germline V gene lookup returns CDR1 SGHRS and CDR2 YFSETQ. The CDR3 length is 15 residues. With 4 bases clipped from V and 8 bases from J, the junction kept 10 bases outside the gene matches. The CDR3 bases are TGCGCCAGCAGCCTGGGGGACAGGGTTTACGATGAGCAGTTCTTC. It codes for CASSLGDRVYDEQFF.

J is TRBJ2-7 and V is TRBV27; 7 nucleotides match TRBD2. There are 16 residues in the CDR3. The V gene's germline CDR1 is MNHEY and CDR2 SMNVEV (reference sequence). The ends lost 5 bases at V and 2 bases at J; junction bases unmatched: 12. CDR3 protein: CASSPRLVAGTYEQYF. The CDR3 coding sequence is TGTGCCAGCAGTCCCCGGTTGGTAGCGGGTACCTACGAGCAGTACTTC.

This clone is labeled as medium-sized. V gene TRBV6-4 combines with J gene TRBJ1-5; D possibly corresponds to TRBD1 (5 bases). Germline values: CDR1 MRHNA, CDR2 SNTAGT. V was clipped by 8 bases and J by 0 bases, with 17 bases between them. This CDR3 comprises 16 residues. CDR3 nucleotides: TGTGCCAGCCCACCGCGGGACGGCGATAGCAATCAGCCCCAGCATTTT. Translating gives CASPPRDGDSNQPQHF.

V usage is TRBV19 and J usage is TRBJ2-1; 9 bases match TRBD1. The CDR3 covers 17 residues. Germline CDR1 and CDR2: LNHDA and SQIVND (reference sequence). V lost 5 bases, J lost 3 bases, and 11 bases stayed unmatched. The CDR3 nucleotides are TGTGCCAGTAGTTCGGGACAGGGAGGGGTTGTCTACAATGAGCAGTTCTTC. Translating it yields CASSSGQGGVVYNEQFF.

This chain joins TRBV6-5 and TRBJ2-5; D not certain. This CDR3 has 12 amino acids. Germline V gene data show CDR1 as MNHEY and CDR2 as SVGAGI. With 0 bases removed from V and 4 bases from J, the gap between germline ends came to 3 bases. As DNA, the CDR3 is TGTGCCAGCAGTTACTCCCTAGAGACCCAGTACTTC. Its translation is CASSYSLETQYF.